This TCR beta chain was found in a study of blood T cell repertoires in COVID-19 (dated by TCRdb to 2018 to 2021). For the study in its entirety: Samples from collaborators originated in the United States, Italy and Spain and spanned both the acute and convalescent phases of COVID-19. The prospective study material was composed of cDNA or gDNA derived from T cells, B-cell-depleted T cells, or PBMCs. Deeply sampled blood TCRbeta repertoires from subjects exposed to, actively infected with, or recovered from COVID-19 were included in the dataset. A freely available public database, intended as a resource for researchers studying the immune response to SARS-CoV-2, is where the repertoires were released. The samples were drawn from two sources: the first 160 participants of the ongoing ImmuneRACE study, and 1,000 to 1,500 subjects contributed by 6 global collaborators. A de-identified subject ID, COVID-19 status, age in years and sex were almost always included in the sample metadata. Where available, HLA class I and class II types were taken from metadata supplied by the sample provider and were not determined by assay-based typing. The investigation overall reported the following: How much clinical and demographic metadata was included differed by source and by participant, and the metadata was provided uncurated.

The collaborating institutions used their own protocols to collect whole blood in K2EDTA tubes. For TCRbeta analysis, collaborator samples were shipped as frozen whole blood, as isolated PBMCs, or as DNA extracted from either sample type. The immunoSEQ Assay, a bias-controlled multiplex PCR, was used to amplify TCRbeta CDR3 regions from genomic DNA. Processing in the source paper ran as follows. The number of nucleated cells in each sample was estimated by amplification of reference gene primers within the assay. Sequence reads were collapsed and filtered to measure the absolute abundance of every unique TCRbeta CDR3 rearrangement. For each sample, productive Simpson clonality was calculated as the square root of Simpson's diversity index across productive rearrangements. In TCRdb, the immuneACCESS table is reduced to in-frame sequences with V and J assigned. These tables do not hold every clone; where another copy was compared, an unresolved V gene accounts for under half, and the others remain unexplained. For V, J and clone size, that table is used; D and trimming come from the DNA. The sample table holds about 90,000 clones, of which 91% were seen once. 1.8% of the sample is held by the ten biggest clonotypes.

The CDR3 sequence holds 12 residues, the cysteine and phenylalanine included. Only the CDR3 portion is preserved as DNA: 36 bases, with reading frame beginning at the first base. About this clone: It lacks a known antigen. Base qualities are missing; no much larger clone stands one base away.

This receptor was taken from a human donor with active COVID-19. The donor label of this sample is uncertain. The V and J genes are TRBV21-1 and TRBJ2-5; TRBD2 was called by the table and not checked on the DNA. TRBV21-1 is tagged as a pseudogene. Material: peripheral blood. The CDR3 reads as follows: CASSKQRGTQYF. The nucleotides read TGTGCCAGCAGCAAACAACGGGGAACCCAGTACTTC.